This T cell receptor beta chain comes out of a study of shared clonotypes between healthy human individuals. Sorted-subset replicate PCRs used about 200 ng of genomic DNA. This amount corresponded to approximately 30,000 T cell genomes. Some clones are missing from TCRdb's copy, which holds only in-frame ones; the method was immunoSEQ multiplex PCR. The sample has roughly 300,000 clones, 87% seen once; the top ten hold roughly 15%. V was shortened by 0 bases and J by 4 bases, with 15 bases between the two germline ends. The CDR3 runs 16 residues. Looked up from germline, CDR1 is LGHNA and CDR2 is YSLEER.

Input material: memory CD8+ T cells sorted from blood. The subset: CD45RO+ cells pooled with CCR7-negative TemRA cells. The chain has TRBV4-3 and TRBJ1-2; TRBD1 is a possible D gene (6 bases). The receptor was derived from a man younger than 35 in good health. The CDR3 coding sequence is TGCGCCAGCAGCCAAGAAAACAGGGAGGACTCCTATGGCTACACCTTC. It is translated as CASSQENREDSYGYTF.